The source of this T cell receptor (beta chain) is a study of blood T cell repertoires in COVID-19. Study details: Acute and convalescent COVID-19 specimens originated in the United States, Italy and Spain.

In the original analysis: Using reference gene primer amplification, nucleated cell counts were estimated. Repertoires were generated with immunoSEQ multiplex PCR, while TCRdb's copy carries only in-frame clones and drops some. V and J calls and clone size are copied from that table; D and trimming were computed from the DNA. The data show a few hundred thousand clones, 87% seen once. Participant-given clinical history determined each cohort assignment. The germline gives CDR1 MGHRA, CDR2 YSYEKL. This CDR3 has 19 amino acids. J gave up 0 bases and V 1 base, and 10 bases lay outside the gene matches. Sequenced input: PBMCs or T cells enriched from blood (not recorded which). This chain uses TRBV4-1 with TRBJ2-3; TRBD2 agrees at 10 bases. This clonotype originated in a man aged 35 to 55 in a cohort exposed to, infected with or recovered from COVID-19 (not recorded which). The CDR3 loop is CASSQGGPSGRTSTDTQYF. CDR3 coding DNA: TGCGCCAGCAGCCAAGGCGGACCTAGCGGGAGAACTAGCACAGATACGCAGTATTTT.